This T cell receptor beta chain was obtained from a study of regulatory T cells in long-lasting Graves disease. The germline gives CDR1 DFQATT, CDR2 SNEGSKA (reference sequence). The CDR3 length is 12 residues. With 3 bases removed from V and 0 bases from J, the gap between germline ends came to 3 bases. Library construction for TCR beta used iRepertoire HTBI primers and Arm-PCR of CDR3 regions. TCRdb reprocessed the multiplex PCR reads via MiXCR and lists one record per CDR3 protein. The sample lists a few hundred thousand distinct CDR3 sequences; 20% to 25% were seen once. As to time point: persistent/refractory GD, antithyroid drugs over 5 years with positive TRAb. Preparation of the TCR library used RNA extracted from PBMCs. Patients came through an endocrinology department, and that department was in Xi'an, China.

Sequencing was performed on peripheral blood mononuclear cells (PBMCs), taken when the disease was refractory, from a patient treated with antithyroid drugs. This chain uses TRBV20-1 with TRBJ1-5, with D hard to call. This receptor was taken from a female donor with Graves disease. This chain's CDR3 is CSASNSNQPQHF. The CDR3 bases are TGCAGTGCTAGCAATAGCAATCAGCCCCAGCATTTT.